A single sample gave rise to the 20 T cell receptor beta chains below, sequenced in a study of T cell changes during pregnancy in multiple sclerosis. Sequencing was performed with immunoSEQ multiplex PCR; in TCRdb, only in-frame clones are kept and a portion is missing. The data contain some 71,000 clones, approximately 91% of them singletons. The sequenced sample was peripheral blood, obtained in the third trimester of pregnancy. Receptors were obtained from a female donor with multiple sclerosis, enrolled in a pregnancy study.

This sequence joins TRBV11-1 and TRBJ1-1, with unresolved D. Germline CDR1 SGHAT, CDR2 FQDESV (reference sequence). This CDR3 is built from 14 residues. The V and J ends lost 1 base and 3 bases respectively, with 9 bases between them. The CDR3: CASSLVGRDTEAFF. The CDR3 DNA reads TGTGCCAGCAGCTTAGTCGGGAGGGACACTGAAGCTTTCTTT.

The chain combines TRBV9 with TRBJ2-1, with 8 bases identical to TRBD2. Germline CDR1 and CDR2: SGDLS and YYNGEE. The CDR3 runs to 15 residues. J lost 4 bases, V lost 0 bases, and 3 bases had no gene match. CDR3 residues: CASSVDSGGYNEQFF. DNA of the CDR3: TGTGCCAGCAGCGTAGACAGCGGGGGATACAATGAGCAGTTCTTC. Variable domain in full (rest from reference TRBV9 and TRBJ2-1): DSGVTQTPKHLITATGQRVTLRCSPRSGDLSVYWYQQSLDQGLQFLIQYYNGEERAKGNILERFSAQQFPDLHSELNLSSLELGDSALYFCASSVDSGGYNEQFFGPGTRLTVL.

The count of this clone is one. The V call is TRBV11-2, the J call TRBJ2-7; 8 bases map to TRBD2. The CDR3 is made up of 11 amino acids. In germline, CDR1 is SGHAT, CDR2 FQNNGV. The V and J ends lost 8 bases and 13 bases, in that order; junction bases with no gene match: 10. CDR3 sequence (DNA): TGTGCCAGCGGCACCGGGACTAGTCTCTACTTC. Translated, it gives CASGTGTSLYF. The full variable domain, rest sourced from reference TRBV11-2 and TRBJ2-7, is EAGVAQSPRYKIIEKRQSVAFWCNPISGHATLYWYQQILGQGPKLLIQFQNNGVVDDSQLPKDRFSAERLKGVDSTLKIQPAKLEDSAVYLCASGTGTSLYFGPGTRLTVT.

The chain's CDR3 is CASLKNRMNTEAFF. The CDR3 DNA sequence: TGTGCCAGCCTAAAGAACAGGATGAACACTGAAGCTTTCTTT. The chain recombines TRBV2 with TRBJ1-1; perhaps TRBD1 as D (5 bases). The CDR3 length is 14 residues. Germline V gene sequence: CDR1 SNHLY, CDR2 FYNNEI. V lost 8 bases and J 0 bases, leaving 13 bases between the germline ends.

This chain links TRBV7-3 with TRBJ2-1; tentatively, D is TRBD1 (5 bases). V gave up 1 base and J gave up 3 bases, with 10 bases separating them. CDR3 length equals 15 residues. CDR1 SGHTA and CDR2 FQGTGA come from the germline V gene. The CDR3 here is CASSLMAGYYNEQFF. The CDR3 DNA sequence: TGTGCCAGCAGCTTAATGGCAGGGTACTACAATGAGCAGTTCTTC.

CDR3 protein: CATSRDHQGALYNEQFF. The DNA for the CDR3 is TGTGCCACCAGCAGAGATCACCAAGGAGCGCTCTACAATGAGCAGTTCTTC. This chain joins TRBV15 and TRBJ2-1, with D hard to call. V lost 0 bases, J lost 3 bases, and 15 bases lay in between. In germline, CDR1 is LNHNV, CDR2 YYDKDF (reference sequence). The CDR3 has 17 residues.

CDR3 region: CASSYGSGRGLSGYTF. Here the CDR3 DNA reads TGTGCCAGCAGTTACGGCTCCGGCAGGGGCCTCTCAGGCTACACCTTC. The J gene is TRBJ1-2, the V gene TRBV6-5; D perhaps matches TRBD1 (6 bases). Germline CDR1 and CDR2: MNHEY and SVGAGI. Trimming shortened V by 2 bases and J by 8 bases, and 21 bases separated the two germline ends. The CDR3 has 16 residues.

The chain couples TRBV2 to TRBJ2-5, with 9 bases identical to TRBD2. Trimming removed 2 bases from V and 1 base from J; junction bases left unmatched: 2. Per germline, CDR1 SNHLY and CDR2 FYNNEI. This CDR3 spans 15 amino acids. The CDR3 region has the DNA TGTGCCAGCAGTGAAATTAGCGGGGGCCAAGAGACCCAGTACTTC. It yields the protein CASSEISGGQETQYF.

V is TRBV9 and J is TRBJ1-1; TRBD1 matches at 7 bases. The germline CDR1 and CDR2 sequences are SGDLS and YYNGEE. V lost 3 bases and J lost 1; bases outside the gene matches: 3. The CDR3 runs 14 residues. DNA for the CDR3: TGTGCCAGCAGCGCGGGACAGCCGAACACTGAAGCTTTCTTT. This translates into CASSAGQPNTEAFF.

This chain connects TRBV6-5 to TRBJ1-1; D gene uncertain. The length of the CDR3 is 15 residues. Germline V gene data show CDR1 as MNHEY and CDR2 as SVGAGI. Trimming stripped 2 bases from V and 0 bases from J, with 10 bases between. CDR3 in amino acids: CASSYRRLMNTEAFF. CDR3 DNA sequence: TGTGCCAGCAGTTACCGGCGGCTTATGAACACTGAAGCTTTCTTT.

The genes are TRBV4-2 and TRBJ1-6; D gene unclear. Germline loops: CDR1 LGHNA, CDR2 YNFKEQ. The CDR3 length is 15 residues. The V and J ends lost 1 base and 7 bases respectively, with 11 bases between them. The CDR3 sequence: CASSQATAGNSPLHF. The CDR3 nucleotides read TGTGCCAGCAGCCAAGCAACGGCAGGAAATTCACCCCTCCACTTT.

The J gene is TRBJ2-6, the V gene TRBV2; 9 positions agree with TRBD1. Germline V lookup: CDR1 SNHLY, CDR2 FYNNEI. This CDR3 is 18 amino acids long. J was trimmed by 0 bases and V by 6 bases; bases with no gene match: 9. The CDR3 sequence: CASSLWDREFSGANVLTF. CDR3 coding DNA: TGTGCCAGCAGCCTTTGGGACAGGGAATTCTCTGGGGCCAACGTCCTGACTTTC.

The chain employs TRBV5-6 and TRBJ2-3, with D perhaps TRBD1 (6 bases). CDR1 and CDR2 from the germline V gene are SGHDT and YYEEEE. V was pared by 3 bases and J by 1 base, with 15 bases between. The CDR3 loop spans 16 amino acids. DNA for the CDR3: TGTGCCAGCAGCTCCCCCTGGGGGCATGGCACAGATACGCAGTATTTT. Translation: CASSSPWGHGTDTQYF. The complete variable domain, with remaining parts taken from reference TRBV5-6 and TRBJ2-3, reads DAGVTQSPTHLIKTRGQQVTLRCSPKSGHDTVSWYQQALGQGPQFIFQYYEEEERQRGNFPDRFSGHQFPNYSSELNVNALLLGDSALYLCASSSPWGHGTDTQYFGPGTRLTVL.

This rearrangement joins TRBV7-2 to TRBJ2-5; 8 bases match TRBD2. V shed 10 bases and J 2 bases; nucleotides not matched to a gene: 3. Germline CDR1 reads SGHTA; CDR2 reads FQGNSA. This CDR3 has 12 residues. The CDR3 DNA reads TGTGCCACCGGGAGGGCACAAGAGACCCAGTACTTC. Translating gives CATGRAQETQYF. Full variable domain (missing parts from reference TRBV7-2 and TRBJ2-5): GAGVSQSPSNKVTEKGKDVELRCDPISGHTALYWYRQSLGQGLEFLIYFQGNSAPDKSGLPSDRFSAERTGGSVSTLTIQRTQQEDSAVYLCATGRAQETQYFGPGTRLLVL.

The rearrangement uses TRBV28 and TRBJ1-5, with D maybe TRBD1 (5 bases). The CDR3 is 16 amino acids. Per germline, CDR1 MDHEN and CDR2 SYDVKM. V was clipped by 3 bases and J by 0 bases, with 12 bases between them. CDR3 coding DNA: TGTGCCAGCAGTTTTTCTCCAGGGATTAGCAATCAGCCCCAGCATTTT. Encoded protein: CASSFSPGISNQPQHF.

The rearrangement uses TRBV10-1 and TRBJ2-3; TRBD2 agrees at 8 bases. The V segment lost 1 base and the J segment 0 bases; nucleotides outside the gene matches: 6. Germline V lookup: CDR1 WNHNN, CDR2 SYGVQD (reference sequence). The CDR3 covers 17 residues. This CDR3 is CASSELGGRFSTDTQYF. The CDR3 DNA sequence: TGCGCCAGCAGTGAGTTGGGCGGGAGGTTTAGCACAGATACGCAGTATTTT.

CDR3 sequence reads: CASSVYTGELFF. The CDR3 DNA is TGCGCCAGCAGCGTATACACCGGGGAGCTGTTTTTT. The rearrangement uses TRBV5-1 and TRBJ2-2; D gene ambiguous. Per the germline V gene, CDR1 is SGHRS and CDR2 is YFSETQ. Trimming removed 4 bases from V and 3 bases from J, with 4 bases in between. The CDR3 is made up of 12 amino acids.

The chain couples TRBV4-1 to TRBJ2-5; 10 bases are a match to TRBD2. The length of the CDR3 is 18 residues. Looked up from germline, CDR1 is MGHRA and CDR2 is YSYEKL. J lost 1 base, V lost 4 bases, and 12 bases had no gene match. Written as DNA, the CDR3 is TGCGCCAGCAGCCCGGAGATGTTTAGCGGGGGGTCCCAAGAGACCCAGTACTTC. Encoded protein: CASSPEMFSGGSQETQYF.

The rearrangement joins TRBV5-1 to TRBJ2-3; D possibly corresponds to TRBD2 (5 bases). Germline CDR1 SGHRS, CDR2 YFSETQ. Deletions cut 0 bases from V and 1 base from J, with 9 bases between. The CDR3 consists of 15 residues. The DNA of the CDR3 is TGCGCCAGCAGCTTGGGGACTTCTCGCACAGATACGCAGTATTTT. Encoded protein: CASSLGTSRTDTQYF. Complete variable domain (other parts from reference TRBV5-1 and TRBJ2-3): KAGVTQTPRYLIKTRGQQVTLSCSPISGHRSVSWYQQTPGQGLQFLFEYFSETQRNKGNFPGRFSGRQFSNSRSEMNVSTLELGDSALYLCASSLGTSRTDTQYFGPGTRLTVL.

The chain carries TRBV5-1 and TRBJ1-3, with D possibly matching TRBD1 (6 bases). The germline gives CDR1 SGHRS, CDR2 YFSETQ. The CDR3 is 18 residues long. The germline V and J ends were trimmed by 0 bases and 1 base, with 17 bases remaining between them. CDR3 nucleotides: TGCGCCAGCAGCTTGGGCCCTTGGACAGCCGGATCTGGAAACACCATATATTTT. It is translated as CASSLGPWTAGSGNTIYF.